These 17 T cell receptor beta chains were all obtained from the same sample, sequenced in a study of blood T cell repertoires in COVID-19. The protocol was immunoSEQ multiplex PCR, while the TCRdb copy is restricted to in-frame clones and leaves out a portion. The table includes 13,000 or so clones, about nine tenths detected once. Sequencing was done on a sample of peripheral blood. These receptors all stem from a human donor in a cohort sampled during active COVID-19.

The CDR3 nucleotides read TGTGCCAGCAGCTTAACTTCAGGGGGCGGAGAGACCCAGTACTTC. This gives the protein CASSLTSGGGETQYF. V is TRBV7-2 and J is TRBJ2-5; 8 positions agree with TRBD1. With V trimmed by 2 bases and J by 4 bases, 6 bases remained unmatched. The CDR3 runs to 15 residues. CDR1 SGHTA and CDR2 FQGNSA come from the germline V gene.

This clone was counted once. The DNA for the CDR3 is TGTGCCATCAGTGGCCTAGCGGGAGGTGGCGAGCAGTACTTC. This sequence encodes CAISGLAGGGEQYF. The rearrangement links TRBV10-3 to TRBJ2-7; 11 nucleotides align to TRBD2. The ends lost 4 bases at V and 6 bases at J; junction bases unmatched: 5. This CDR3 is built from 14 residues. Germline V CDR1 and CDR2: ENHRY, SYGVKD.

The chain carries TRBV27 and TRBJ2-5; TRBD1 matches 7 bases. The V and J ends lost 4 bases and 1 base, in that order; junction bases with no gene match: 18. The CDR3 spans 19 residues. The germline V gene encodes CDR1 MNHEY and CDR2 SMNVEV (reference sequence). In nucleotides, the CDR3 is TGTGCCAGCAGTTCGCTCCCCCGGACAGGTATTATTATCCAAGAGACCCAGTACTTC. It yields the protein CASSSLPRTGIIIQETQYF.

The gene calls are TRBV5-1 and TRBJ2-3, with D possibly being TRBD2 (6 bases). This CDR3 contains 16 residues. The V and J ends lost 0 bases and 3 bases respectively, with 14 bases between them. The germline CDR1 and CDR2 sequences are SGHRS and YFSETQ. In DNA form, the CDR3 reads TGCGCCAGCAGCTTGGGGCAGGGAGGTTTAACAGATACGCAGTATTTT. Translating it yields CASSLGQGGLTDTQYF. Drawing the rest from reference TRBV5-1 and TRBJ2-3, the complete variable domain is KAGVTQTPRYLIKTRGQQVTLSCSPISGHRSVSWYQQTPGQGLQFLFEYFSETQRNKGNFPGRFSGRQFSNSRSEMNVSTLELGDSALYLCASSLGQGGLTDTQYFGPGTRLTVL.

CDR3 sequence reads: CASSTGDWDTEAFF. The CDR3 region has the DNA TGTGCCAGCAGTACGGGGGACTGGGACACTGAAGCTTTCTTT. This chain links TRBV6-2 or TRBV6-3 with TRBJ1-1; D perhaps matches TRBD1 (5 bases). Trimming removed 5 bases at V and 3 bases at J, with 13 bases between. The CDR3 loop spans 14 amino acids. Germline V gene lookup returns CDR1 MNHEY and CDR2 SVGEGT.

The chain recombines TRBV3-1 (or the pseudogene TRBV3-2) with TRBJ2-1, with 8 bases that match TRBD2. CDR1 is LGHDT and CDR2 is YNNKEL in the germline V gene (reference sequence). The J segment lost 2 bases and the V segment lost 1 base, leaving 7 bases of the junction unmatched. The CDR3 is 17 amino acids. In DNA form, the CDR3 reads TGTGCCAGCAGCCAAGTTTCAGGGACTAGTCCCTACAATGAGCAGTTCTTC. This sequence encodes CASSQVSGTSPYNEQFF.

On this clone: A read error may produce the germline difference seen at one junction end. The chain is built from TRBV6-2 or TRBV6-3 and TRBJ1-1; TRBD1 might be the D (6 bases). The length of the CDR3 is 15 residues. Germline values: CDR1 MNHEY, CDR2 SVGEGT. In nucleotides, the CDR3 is TGTGCCAGCAGCTACTCCGGGGGGCGAGGCACTGAAGCTTTCTTT. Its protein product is CASSYSGGRGTEAFF.

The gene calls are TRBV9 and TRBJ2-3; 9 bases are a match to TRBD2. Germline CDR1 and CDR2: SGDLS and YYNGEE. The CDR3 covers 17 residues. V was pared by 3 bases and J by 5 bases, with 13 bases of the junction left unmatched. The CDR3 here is CASSAGGSSGVRDTQYF. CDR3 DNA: TGTGCCAGCAGCGCCGGTGGGTCTAGCGGGGTGAGAGATACGCAGTATTTT. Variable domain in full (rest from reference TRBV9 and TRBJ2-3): DSGVTQTPKHLITATGQRVTLRCSPRSGDLSVYWYQQSLDQGLQFLIQYYNGEERAKGNILERFSAQQFPDLHSELNLSSLELGDSALYFCASSAGGSSGVRDTQYFGPGTRLTVL.

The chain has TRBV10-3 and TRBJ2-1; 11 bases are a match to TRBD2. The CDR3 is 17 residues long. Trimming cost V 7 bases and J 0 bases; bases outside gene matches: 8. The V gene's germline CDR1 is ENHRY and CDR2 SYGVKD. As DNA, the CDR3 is TGTGCCATCAAAACCGGGACTAGCGGTAGCTCCTACAATGAGCAGTTCTTC. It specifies CAIKTGTSGSSYNEQFF.

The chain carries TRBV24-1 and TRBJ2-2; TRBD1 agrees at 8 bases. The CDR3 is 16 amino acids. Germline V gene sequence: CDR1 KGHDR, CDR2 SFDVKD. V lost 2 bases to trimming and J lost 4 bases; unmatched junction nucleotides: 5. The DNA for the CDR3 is TGTGCCACCAGTGATTACGGACAGGGAAGCACCGGGGAGCTGTTTTTT. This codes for CATSDYGQGSTGELFF.

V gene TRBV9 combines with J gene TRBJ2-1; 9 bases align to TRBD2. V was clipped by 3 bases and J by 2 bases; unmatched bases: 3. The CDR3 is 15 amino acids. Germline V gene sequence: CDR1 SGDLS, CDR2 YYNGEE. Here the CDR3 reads CASSASGTTYNEQFF. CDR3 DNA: TGTGCCAGCAGCGCTAGCGGGACTACCTACAATGAGCAGTTCTTC.

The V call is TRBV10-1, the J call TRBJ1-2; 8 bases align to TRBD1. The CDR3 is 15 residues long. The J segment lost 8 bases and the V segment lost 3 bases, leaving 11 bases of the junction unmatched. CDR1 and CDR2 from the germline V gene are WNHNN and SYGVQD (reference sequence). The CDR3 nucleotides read TGCGCCAGCAGTGACCGCGGCCAGGGGGCCGGCGGCTACACCTTC. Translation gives CASSDRGQGAGGYTF.

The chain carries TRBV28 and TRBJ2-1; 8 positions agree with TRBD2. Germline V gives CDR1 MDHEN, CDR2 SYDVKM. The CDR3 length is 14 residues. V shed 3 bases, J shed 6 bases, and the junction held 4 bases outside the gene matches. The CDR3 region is CASSFAGGANEQFF. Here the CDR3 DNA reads TGTGCCAGCAGTTTTGCCGGGGGGGCCAATGAGCAGTTCTTC. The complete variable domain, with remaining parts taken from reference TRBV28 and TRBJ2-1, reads DVKVTQSSRYLVKRTGEKVFLECVQDMDHENMFWYRQDPGLGLRLIYFSYDVKMKEKGDIPEGYSVSREKKERFSLILESASTNQTSMYLCASSFAGGANEQFFGPGTRLTVL.

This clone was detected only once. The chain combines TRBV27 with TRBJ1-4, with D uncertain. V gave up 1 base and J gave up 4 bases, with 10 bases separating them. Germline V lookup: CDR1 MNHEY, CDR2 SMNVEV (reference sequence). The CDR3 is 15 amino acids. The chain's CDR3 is CASSLYKNYNEKLFF. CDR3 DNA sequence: TGTGCCAGCAGTTTATACAAGAACTATAATGAAAAACTGTTTTTT.

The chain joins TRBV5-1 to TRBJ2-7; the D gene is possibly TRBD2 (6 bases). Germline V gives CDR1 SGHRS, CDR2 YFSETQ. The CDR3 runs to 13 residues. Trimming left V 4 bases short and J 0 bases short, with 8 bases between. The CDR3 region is CASSAGSSYEQYF. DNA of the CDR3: TGCGCCAGCAGCGCGGGGAGCTCCTACGAGCAGTACTTC.

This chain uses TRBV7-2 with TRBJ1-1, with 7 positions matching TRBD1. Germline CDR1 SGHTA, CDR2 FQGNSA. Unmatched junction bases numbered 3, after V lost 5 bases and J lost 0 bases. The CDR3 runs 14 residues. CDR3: CASSPGTVNTEAFF. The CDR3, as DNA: TGTGCCAGCAGCCCCGGGACAGTGAACACTGAAGCTTTCTTT. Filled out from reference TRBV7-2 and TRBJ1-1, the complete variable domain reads GAGVSQSPSNKVTEKGKDVELRCDPISGHTALYWYRQSLGQGLEFLIYFQGNSAPDKSGLPSDRFSAERTGGSVSTLTIQRTQQEDSAVYLCASSPGTVNTEAFFGQGTRLTVV.

CDR3 amino acids: CATRGPYSGNTIYF. For the CDR3, the DNA is TGTGCCACGCGGGGACCTTACTCTGGAAACACCATATATTTT. V usage is TRBV10-3 and J usage is TRBJ1-3, with TRBD1 as a possible D gene (5 bases). V lost 10 bases and J 0 bases, leaving 13 bases between the germline ends. Germline V gene sequence: CDR1 ENHRY, CDR2 SYGVKD. This CDR3 region has 14 residues.